The following is a TCR beta chain sequence with its context. CD8+ and CD4+ T cells taken from blood had their TCR beta sequenced. The CDR3 length is 15 residues. Germline assignment: CDR1 KGHDR and CDR2 SFDVKD. Trimming removed 3 bases at V and 1 base at J, with 11 bases between. This sample was included in a study of CD8 T cells in Susac syndrome. After extraction with the RNeasy kit, about 0.5 to 1 ug of the RNA was reverse transcribed using random hexamers. Coverage of TCR beta CDR3 amplification by immunoSEQ multiplex PCR extended to 54 Vbeta and 13 Jbeta. In TCRdb, the immunoSEQ multiplex PCR reads were re-called with MiXCR into one record per CDR3 protein. Of some 100,000 distinct CDR3 sequences listed, approximately 96% are singletons.

The TCR sequence derives from a human donor in good health. The chain is built from TRBV24-1 and TRBJ1-1, with D uncertain. Sequenced input: CD4+ T cells from PBMCs. DNA for the CDR3: TGTGCCACCAGTGATAGCGGAGTAGGGAACACTGAAGCTTTCTTT. Translation gives CATSDSGVGNTEAFF.